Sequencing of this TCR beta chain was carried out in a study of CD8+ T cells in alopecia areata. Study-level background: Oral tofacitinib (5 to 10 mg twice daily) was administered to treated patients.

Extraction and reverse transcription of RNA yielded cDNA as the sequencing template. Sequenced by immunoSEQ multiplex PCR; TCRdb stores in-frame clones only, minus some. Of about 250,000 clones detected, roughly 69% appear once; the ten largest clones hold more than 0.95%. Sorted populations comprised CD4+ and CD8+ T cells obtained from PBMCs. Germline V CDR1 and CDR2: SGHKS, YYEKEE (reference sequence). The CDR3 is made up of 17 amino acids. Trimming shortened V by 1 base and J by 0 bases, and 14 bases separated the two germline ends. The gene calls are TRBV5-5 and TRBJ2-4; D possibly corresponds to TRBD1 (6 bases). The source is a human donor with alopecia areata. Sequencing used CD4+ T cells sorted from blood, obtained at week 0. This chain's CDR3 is CASSLSPTGRAKNIQYF. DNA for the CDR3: TGTGCCAGCAGCTTGTCCCCTACAGGGAGAGCCAAAAACATTCAGTACTTC.